The 32 T cell receptor beta chains listed next were all sequenced from one sample in a study of graft-versus-host responses after intestinal transplantation. For these TCRs, the target antigens are not known. Some clones are missing from TCRdb's copy, which holds only in-frame ones; the method was immunoSEQ multiplex PCR. The sample includes around 90,000 clones, 85% to 95% of them seen just once. Sequenced here: unstimulated CD8+ T cells sorted from spleen or lymph node cells, sampled before transplant. These receptors were obtained from a human donor who was the organ donor for an intestinal transplant.

This chain connects TRBV7-6 to TRBJ1-1; D call uncertain. The ends were cut back, 3 bases at V and 1 base at J, with 12 bases in the middle. This CDR3 contains 15 residues. CDR1 is SGHVS and CDR2 is FNYEAQ in the germline V gene. CDR3 amino acids: CASSFDPAANTEAFF. The DNA for the CDR3 is TGTGCCAGCAGCTTTGACCCGGCGGCGAACACTGAAGCTTTCTTT.

The chain uses TRBV9 and TRBJ2-7; TRBD1 matches 8 bases. Germline CDR1 reads SGDLS; CDR2 reads YYNGEE. The ends lost 4 bases at V and 2 bases at J; junction bases unmatched: 5. This CDR3 is 14 amino acids long. Written as DNA, the CDR3 is TGTGCCAGCAGCCCCGGGACAGGCCCCTACGAGCAGTACTTC. Translating it yields CASSPGTGPYEQYF.

The rearrangement joins TRBV19 to TRBJ2-1; 8 nucleotides agree with TRBD1. The germline CDR1 and CDR2 sequences are LNHDA and SQIVND (reference sequence). The CDR3 has 14 residues. V dropped 5 bases and J dropped 3; count of bases not matched to a gene: 3. The CDR3 bases are TGTGCCAGTAGTGCCGGGACAGGCTACAATGAGCAGTTCTTC. Translating gives CASSAGTGYNEQFF.

This sequence joins TRBV7-9 and TRBJ1-6; TRBD1 is a possible D gene (6 bases). V was cut by 5 bases and J by 7 bases, with 15 bases left in between. The length of the CDR3 is 15 residues. CDR1 is SEHNR, CDR2 FQNEAQ, per germline (reference sequence). CDR3 amino acids: CASSPWGGHNSPLHF. CDR3 nucleotide sequence: TGTGCCAGCAGCCCGTGGGGGGGGCACAATTCACCCCTCCACTTT.

The rearrangement joins TRBV7-6 to TRBJ2-5; 7 positions match TRBD2. The CDR3 covers 17 residues. From germline, CDR1 is SGHVS and CDR2 FNYEAQ. The V segment lost 1 base and the J segment 5 bases; nucleotides outside the gene matches: 13. The CDR3 DNA reads TGTGCCAGCAGCTTAGTACCGTCGCGGGAGACTTGGGAGACCCAGTACTTC. The encoded protein is CASSLVPSRETWETQYF.

This clone turned up a few times. V gene TRBV6-6 combines with J gene TRBJ2-7; unclear D gene. The CDR3 consists of 13 residues. V gave up 6 bases and J gave up 2 bases, with 11 bases separating them. Germline assignment: CDR1 MNHNY and CDR2 SVGAGI (reference sequence). The CDR3 DNA reads TGTGCCAGCAGCCTTGGCGGTACCTACGAGCAGTACTTC. Its protein product is CASSLGGTYEQYF.

The chain links TRBV7-3 to TRBJ2-2; 10 bases are a match to TRBD2. V shed 5 bases, J shed 3 bases, and the junction held 6 bases outside the gene matches. In germline, CDR1 is SGHTA, CDR2 FQGTGA. The CDR3 runs to 16 residues. CDR3 residues: CASSTSGTSDTGELFF. CDR3 in DNA: TGTGCCAGCAGCACTTCCGGGACTAGCGACACCGGGGAGCTGTTTTTT. Filled out from reference TRBV7-3 and TRBJ2-2, the complete variable domain reads GAGVSQTPSNKVTEKGKYVELRCDPISGHTALYWYRQSLGQGPEFLIYFQGTGAADDSGLPNDRFFAVRPEGSVSTLKIQRTERGDSAVYLCASSTSGTSDTGELFFGEGSRLTVL.

The chain recombines TRBV28 with TRBJ2-3; TRBD2 matches at 11 bases. The length of the CDR3 is 16 residues. With 5 bases clipped from V and 6 bases from J, the junction kept 10 bases outside the gene matches. Germline loops: CDR1 MDHEN, CDR2 SYDVKM. The CDR3 sequence: CASSGWTSGFVDTQYF. The CDR3 DNA reads as TGTGCCAGCAGTGGTTGGACTAGCGGGTTCGTGGATACGCAGTATTTT.

The CDR3 loop reads CASSLPPRGNEKLFF. CDR3 in DNA: TGTGCCAGCAGTTTACCCCCGCGAGGAAATGAAAAACTGTTTTTT. The V and J genes are TRBV28 and TRBJ1-4; D unresolved. The germline V gene encodes CDR1 MDHEN and CDR2 SYDVKM. The CDR3 is 15 residues long. V was trimmed by 2 bases and J by 5 bases, leaving 12 bases between them.

Only one count was recorded for this clone. The chain joins TRBV7-6 to TRBJ2-1; 13 bases line up with TRBD2. This CDR3 is built from 18 residues. V was clipped by 4 bases and J by 0 bases; unmatched bases: 6. Germline CDR1 reads SGHVS; CDR2 reads FNYEAQ. The CDR3 coding sequence is TGTGCCAGCAGCTCCCATCGACTAGCGGGGGGCTCCTACAATGAGCAGTTCTTC. Encoded protein: CASSSHRLAGGSYNEQFF.

V usage is TRBV30 and J usage is TRBJ1-6; D possibly corresponds to TRBD1 (5 bases). Trimming took off 2 bases at V and 7 bases at J, with 15 bases between the two ends. CDR1 and CDR2 from the germline V gene are GTSNPN and SVGIG (reference sequence). CDR3 length equals 15 residues. The CDR3 DNA follows: TGTGCCTGGAGTAAAGGGGTTAGTAAGAATTCACCCCTCCACTTT. This gives the protein CAWSKGVSKNSPLHF.

The chain recombines TRBV5-8 with TRBJ1-2, with a weak D call TRBD1 (5 bases). V shed 2 bases and J shed 5 bases, with 19 bases lying between them. The CDR3 loop spans 16 amino acids. Per germline, CDR1 SGHTS and CDR2 YDEGEE. The CDR3 region has the DNA TGTGCCAGCAGCTTTGGTGGGGCCTCGAGAGGATATGGCTACACCTTC. This translates into CASSFGGASRGYGYTF.

V is TRBV7-8 and J is TRBJ1-1; 7 nucleotides line up with TRBD1. V dropped 5 bases and J dropped 3; count of bases not matched to a gene: 12. Per the germline V gene, CDR1 is SGHVS and CDR2 is FQNEAQ. The CDR3 contains 16 residues. The CDR3 loop is CASSTGARLMDTEAFF. CDR3 nucleotide sequence: TGTGCCAGCAGCACAGGGGCAAGGCTGATGGACACTGAAGCTTTCTTT.

The chain has TRBV5-1 and TRBJ1-2; D may be TRBD1 (5 bases). The CDR3 consists of 14 residues. Germline CDR1 and CDR2: SGHRS and YFSETQ. V lost 0 bases to trimming and J lost 4 bases, with 10 bases between them. The DNA of the CDR3 is TGCGCCAGCAGCTTGGCCGTGGGACTCTATGGCTACACCTTC. This translates into CASSLAVGLYGYTF. The whole variable domain, remainder taken from reference TRBV5-1 and TRBJ1-2, is KAGVTQTPRYLIKTRGQQVTLSCSPISGHRSVSWYQQTPGQGLQFLFEYFSETQRNKGNFPGRFSGRQFSNSRSEMNVSTLELGDSALYLCASSLAVGLYGYTFGSGTRLTVV.

The rearrangement links TRBV6-1 to TRBJ1-2; possibly TRBD1 for D (5 bases). CDR3 length equals 19 residues. Germline lookup yields CDR1 MNHNS and CDR2 SASEGT. V lost 0 bases to trimming and J lost 2 bases, with 22 bases between them. The DNA for the CDR3 is TGTGCCAGCAGTGAAGCTTGGGCGTCGTTAGGGGCGGCCAACTATGGCTACACCTTC. Protein: CASSEAWASLGAANYGYTF.

The rearrangement joins TRBV5-6 to TRBJ2-7, with TRBD2 identical over 9 bases. The DNA end lines up better with TRBJ2-5; the J call may be wrong. Germline V gives CDR1 SGHDT, CDR2 YYEEEE. CDR3 length equals 14 residues. The CDR3 DNA sequence: TGTGCCAGCACTGCGGGGGGGGGATGGGAGACCCAGTACTTC. Protein: CASTAGGGWETQYF.

The chain recombines TRBV6-6 with TRBJ2-1; D unclear. The V gene's germline CDR1 is MNHNY and CDR2 SVGAGI (reference sequence). The CDR3 has 11 residues. V gave up 6 bases and J gave up 7 bases, with 7 bases separating them. The CDR3 spells CASSVGNEQFF. CDR3 nucleotide sequence: TGTGCCAGCAGCGTCGGGAATGAGCAGTTCTTC.

The chain links TRBV19 to TRBJ1-2; 7 bases are a match to TRBD1. The CDR3 length is 15 residues. The V gene's germline CDR1 is LNHDA and CDR2 SQIVND (reference sequence). Trimming cost V 3 bases and J 5 bases; bases outside gene matches: 9. CDR3 DNA: TGTGCCAGTAGTATCGCACCCCAGGGGGGATATGGCTACACCTTC. Residues: CASSIAPQGGYGYTF.

This sequence joins TRBV15 and TRBJ1-4; D is possibly TRBD1 (6 bases). CDR1 LNHNV and CDR2 YYDKDF come from the germline V gene (reference sequence). The CDR3 consists of 14 residues. V gave up 5 bases and J gave up 5 bases, with 12 bases separating them. The CDR3 nucleotides are TGTGCCACCAGCCTTGACAGGCTAAATGAAAAACTGTTTTTT. Translated: CATSLDRLNEKLFF.

The genes are TRBV5-6 and TRBJ2-1, with D maybe TRBD2 (5 bases). V lost 4 bases and J lost 12, with 23 bases in between. There are 15 residues in the CDR3. CDR1 and CDR2 from the germline V gene are SGHDT and YYEEEE. This CDR3 reads CASSPGRLVIGRQFF. DNA of the CDR3: TGTGCCAGCAGCCCCGGTAGGCTAGTCATTGGGAGGCAGTTCTTC.

V is TRBV7-2 and J is TRBJ2-7; D unclear. This CDR3 is built from 15 residues. CDR1 and CDR2 from the germline V gene are SGHTA and FQGNSA. V was shortened by 1 base and J by 1 base, with 11 bases between the two germline ends. CDR3 protein: CASSLVSSTSYEQYF. The CDR3, as DNA: TGTGCCAGCAGCTTAGTATCTAGTACGTCCTACGAGCAGTACTTC.

The chain combines TRBV15 with TRBJ2-5; no firm D call. The CDR3 is made up of 12 amino acids. V was pared by 1 base and J by 4 bases, with 4 bases between. Germline values: CDR1 LNHNV, CDR2 YYDKDF (reference sequence). The CDR3 reads CATSRGGETQYF. The CDR3 DNA reads as TGTGCCACCAGCAGAGGAGGAGAGACCCAGTACTTC.

The genes are TRBV27 and TRBJ2-3; a possible D gene is TRBD2 (6 bases). Germline V gene lookup returns CDR1 MNHEY and CDR2 SMNVEV (reference sequence). This CDR3 has 11 residues. V was clipped by 8 bases and J by 6 bases, with 9 bases between them. CDR3 nucleotides: TGTGCCAGCTGGGCGGGGGATACGCAGTATTTT. This codes for CASWAGDTQYF.

V usage is TRBV29-1 and J usage is TRBJ2-7; D is perhaps TRBD2 (6 bases). Germline assignment: CDR1 SQVTM and CDR2 ANQGSEA. Trimming removed 3 bases from V and 6 bases from J, with 12 bases in between. This CDR3 spans 12 amino acids. The CDR3 reads CSVDMGGTEQYF. The CDR3, as DNA: TGCAGCGTTGATATGGGAGGTACCGAGCAGTACTTC.

This chain connects TRBV2 to TRBJ2-3, with 7 positions matching TRBD2. CDR3 size: 17 residues. With 8 bases clipped from V and 3 bases from J, the junction kept 17 bases outside the gene matches. CDR1 and CDR2 (germline): SNHLY, FYNNEI. The DNA of the CDR3 is TGTGCCAGCTACCCTGGGAGGGGTCAGGCTCGGACAGATACGCAGTATTTT. Translation: CASYPGRGQARTDTQYF.

The chain uses TRBV7-9 and TRBJ2-3, with D possibly TRBD2 on 7 matching bases. The V end lost 5 bases, the J end lost 1 base, and 19 bases lay between the germline ends. Germline CDR1 and CDR2: SEHNR and FQNEAQ (reference sequence). The CDR3 is made up of 17 amino acids. CDR3 amino acids: CASSPKRGGEGTDTQYF. The CDR3 DNA follows: TGTGCCAGCAGCCCCAAGAGGGGGGGAGAGGGCACAGATACGCAGTATTTT.

The CDR3 nucleotides read TGTGCCAGCTCACCAGGGACTAGCGGGGTCGAGCAGTACTTC. Protein: CASSPGTSGVEQYF. The gene calls are TRBV18 and TRBJ2-7; 13 bases fit TRBD2. The CDR3 loop spans 14 amino acids. V was pared by 2 bases and J by 6 bases, with 1 base of the junction left unmatched. Germline-derived CDR1 and CDR2 are KGHSH and LQKENI. Looking up the rest from reference TRBV18 and TRBJ2-7 gives the full variable domain: NAGVMQNPRHLVRRRGQEARLRCSPMKGHSHVYWYRQLPEEGLKFMVYLQKENIIDESGMPKERFSAEFPKEGPSILRIQQVVRGDSAAYFCASSPGTSGVEQYFGPGTRLTVT.

This clone came up a few times. The chain links TRBV4-3 to TRBJ2-7, with 7 bases identical to TRBD2. Germline CDR1 LGHNA, CDR2 YSLEER. The CDR3 is 14 residues long. J gave up 5 bases and V 4 bases, and 8 bases lay outside the gene matches. DNA for the CDR3: TGCGCCAGCAGCCCCCGACTAGCTGCCAACGAGCAGTACTTC. Translation: CASSPRLAANEQYF.

DNA of the CDR3: TGTGCCAGCAGCTTAGGGACAGGGGGGTGGGATACGCAGTATTTT. Translated: CASSLGTGGWDTQYF. The rearrangement joins TRBV11-2 to TRBJ2-3; 10 bases fit TRBD1. CDR1 and CDR2 (germline): SGHAT, FQNNGV. The CDR3 runs to 15 residues. V gave up 1 base and J gave up 6 bases; unmatched junction bases: 4.

J is TRBJ1-2 and V is TRBV11-3, with TRBD1 matching over 7 bases. The trim removed 5 bases at V and 1 base at J, leaving 7 bases unmatched. This CDR3 has 15 residues. Per germline, CDR1 SGHNT and CDR2 YENEEA. The CDR3 reads CASSPRDSLNYGYTF. The CDR3 DNA is TGTGCCAGCAGCCCCCGGGACAGCCTTAACTATGGCTACACCTTC.

V usage is TRBV5-6 and J usage is TRBJ2-5, with 13 bases that match TRBD2. The CDR3 has 16 amino acids. CDR1 is SGHDT, CDR2 YYEEEE, per germline. The V segment lost 3 bases and the J segment 4 bases; nucleotides outside the gene matches: 6. The CDR3 here is CASSSDGLAGVETQYF. The DNA of the CDR3 is TGTGCCAGCAGCTCGGATGGACTAGCGGGAGTAGAGACCCAGTACTTC.

The CDR3 sequence: CASSPLGPGNTIYF. CDR3 in DNA: TGTGCCAGCAGCCCACTGGGGCCGGGAAACACCATATATTTT. The chain combines TRBV11-2 with TRBJ1-3; D is possibly TRBD1 (5 bases). CDR1 and CDR2 from the germline V gene are SGHAT and FQNNGV. V was trimmed by 5 bases and J by 4 bases, leaving 12 bases between them. There are 14 residues in the CDR3.